This TCR beta chain was sequenced in a study of T cell repertoires in cytomegalovirus infection. Whole-study results and caveats: Using cumulative public TCR beta family frequency, the authors identified those who carried CMV together with the relevant HLA.

This clonotype showed up many times. Its specificity is unknown. TCRdb passed the reads through MiXCR, listing each CDR3 protein once. The sample lists 250,000 to 300,000 distinct CDR3 sequences, about 25% seen once, with approximately 15% in the top ten. The sample was PBMCs. The receptor comes from a human donor in good health (CMV status not recorded). Some clones in this sample may be carry-over from other donors' samples.

DNA for the CDR3: TGTGCCAGCAGCTTGGGTCAACCAGGTGATAGAGAGCAGTACTTC. This gives the protein CASSLGQPGDREQYF. The gene calls are TRBV7-6 and TRBJ2-7; no reliable D call. V was pared by 3 bases and J by 7 bases, with 19 bases between. The CDR3 length is 15 residues. Germline-derived CDR1 and CDR2 are SGHVS and FNYEAQ.